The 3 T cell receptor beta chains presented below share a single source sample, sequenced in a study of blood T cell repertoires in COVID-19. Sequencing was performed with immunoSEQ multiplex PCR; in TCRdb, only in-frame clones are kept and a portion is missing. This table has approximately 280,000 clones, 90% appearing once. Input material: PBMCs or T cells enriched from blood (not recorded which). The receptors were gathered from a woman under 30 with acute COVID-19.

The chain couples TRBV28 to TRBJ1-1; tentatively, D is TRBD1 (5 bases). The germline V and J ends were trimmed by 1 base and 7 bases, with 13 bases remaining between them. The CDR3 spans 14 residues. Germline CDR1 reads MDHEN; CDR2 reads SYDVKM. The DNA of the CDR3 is TGTGCCAGCAGTTTATTCGGGGGGACCGGTGAAGCTTTCTTT. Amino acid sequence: CASSLFGGTGEAFF. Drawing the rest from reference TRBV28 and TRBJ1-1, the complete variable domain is DVKVTQSSRYLVKRTGEKVFLECVQDMDHENMFWYRQDPGLGLRLIYFSYDVKMKEKGDIPEGYSVSREKKERFSLILESASTNQTSMYLCASSLFGGTGEAFFGQGTRLTVV.

The CDR3 DNA reads TGTGCCAGCAGCGGGGGACTAGCGGGAATCGATGAGCAGTTCTTC. Translation gives CASSGGLAGIDEQFF. This chain uses TRBV7-6 with TRBJ2-1, with 13 bases aligning to TRBD2. The CDR3 is 15 residues long. V lost 5 bases to trimming and J lost 8 bases; unmatched junction nucleotides: 6. Germline-derived CDR1 and CDR2 are SGHVS and FNYEAQ. Supplemented by reference TRBV7-6 and TRBJ2-1, the full variable domain reads GAGVSQSPRYKVTKRGQDVALRCDPISGHVSLYWYRQALGQGPEFLTYFNYEAQQDKSGLPNDRFSAERPEGSISTLTIQRTEQRDSAMYRCASSGGLAGIDEQFFGPGTRLTVL.

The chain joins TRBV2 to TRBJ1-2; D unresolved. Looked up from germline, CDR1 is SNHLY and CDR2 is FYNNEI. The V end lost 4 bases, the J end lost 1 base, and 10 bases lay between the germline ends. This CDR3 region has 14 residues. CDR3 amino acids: CASSVGLLNYGYTF. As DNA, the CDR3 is TGTGCCAGCAGTGTAGGACTGCTTAACTATGGCTACACCTTC.